Given below is one TCR beta chain in context. It has no known antigen specificity. Base qualities were left out, and no much larger clone turns up one base away. The data belong to a study of Ad26.COV2.S vaccination and SARS-CoV-2 variants (dated by TCRdb to the early 2020s). Concerning the study at large: The specificity and breadth of SARS-CoV-2-reactive T cell receptors after Ad26.COV2.S vaccination were assessed by TCRbeta repertoire sequencing. A total of 32 samples were included in the TCR-sequenced set, comprising around 19 Ad26.COV2.S vaccine recipients, 5 placebo recipients and 8 SARS-CoV-2 convalescent individuals.

The meaning of the sample's time point label: individuals recovered from natural SARS-CoV-2 infection. The immunoSEQ Assay was used to sequence TCRbeta CDR3 regions. After extraction, genomic DNA underwent amplification by bias-controlled multiplex PCR, followed by high-throughput sequencing. As for how the authors treated the data: To quantify the absolute abundance of every unique TCRbeta CDR3 region, sequences were collapsed and filtered. Usable DNA was measured by amplifying reference genes present in all nucleated cells, and TCRbeta template counts were normalized to that usable DNA to estimate T cell fraction. Repertoire TCRs were annotated as SARS-CoV-2-specific when V gene, CDR3 amino acid sequence and J gene were exactly matched to a known reactive TCR set. The reference SARS-CoV-2 TCR set was obtained from MIRA and was filtered for enrichment in COVID-19-positive ImmuneCODE repertoires, whereby public or cross-reactive TCRs were removed. Using the MIRA antigens, annotated TCRs were further analysed by specific ORF or by position within an ORF. Depth was the summed frequency of annotated unique rearrangements, while breadth was defined as annotated unique rearrangements over total unique productive rearrangements. Group comparisons of TCR breadth used two-sided Wilcoxon rank-sum tests. Not all clones reach the TCRdb copy of this immuneACCESS table, which keeps in-frame sequences only. Checked studies attribute under half of the gap to unresolved V genes and leave the rest unexplained. That table furnishes V, J and clone size, whereas the DNA furnished D and trimming. In this sample the table shows tens of thousands of clones, roughly 84% of which occur a single time. The ten largest clones add up to more than 15% of the sample.

The study at large found these results: Vaccine and placebo recipients had comparable non-spike TCR breadth, which fits with the vaccine containing only spike. After vaccination, spike-specific CD8+ and CD4+ T cell responses were reported to show substantial breadth. The authors noted that total T cell responses may have been underestimated by the TCR breadth and depth analyses. Compared with placebo recipients, Ad26.COV2.S recipients showed higher spike-specific TCR breadth (P = 0.0014).

The sequencing used peripheral blood, collected after recovery from COVID-19. The receptor was isolated from a human donor who had recovered from COVID-19.

Read as DNA, the sequence is TGTGCCAGCAGTTTGGCCGGGACTAGCGGGAGAAACTACAATGAGCAGTTCTTC. Its coded protein is CASSLAGTSGRNYNEQFF. Recombination connected TRBV27 to TRBJ2-1; 14 bases in the junction line up with TRBD2. The germline V gene (reference sequence) provides CDR1 MNHEY and CDR2 SMNVEV. The cysteine opens and the phenylalanine closes a CDR3 of 18 amino acids. Kept here is only the CDR3 DNA, which spans 54 bases and is read in frame from base 1. Germline trimming: 3 bases from V, 3 bases from J; junction bases outside gene matches: 7.